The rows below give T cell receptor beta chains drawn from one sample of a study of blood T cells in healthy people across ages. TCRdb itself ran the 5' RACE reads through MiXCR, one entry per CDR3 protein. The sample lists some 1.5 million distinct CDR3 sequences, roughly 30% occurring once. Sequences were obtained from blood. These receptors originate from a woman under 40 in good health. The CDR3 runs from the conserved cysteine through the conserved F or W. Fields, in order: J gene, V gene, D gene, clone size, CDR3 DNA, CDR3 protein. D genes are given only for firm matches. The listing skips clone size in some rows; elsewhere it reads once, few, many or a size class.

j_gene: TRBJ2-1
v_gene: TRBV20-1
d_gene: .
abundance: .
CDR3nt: TGCAGTGCCCCGAAGGGGCCGCGGGCACAGGAGCAGTTCTTC
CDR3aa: CSAPKGPRAQEQFF

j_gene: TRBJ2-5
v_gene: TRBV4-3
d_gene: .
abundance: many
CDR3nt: TGCGCCAGCAGTCGGGGACCCCGAGAGACCCAGTACTTC
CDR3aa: CASSRGPRETQYF

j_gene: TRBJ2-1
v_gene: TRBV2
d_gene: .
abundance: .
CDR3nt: TGTGCCAGCAGTTATGACAATGAGCAGGTCTTC
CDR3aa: CASSYDNEQVF

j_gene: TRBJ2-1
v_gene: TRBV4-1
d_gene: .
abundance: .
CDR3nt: TGCGCCAGCAGCCAATCCTCAACCCGGACTCAAGAGACCCAGTTCTTC
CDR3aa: CASSQSSTRTQETQFF

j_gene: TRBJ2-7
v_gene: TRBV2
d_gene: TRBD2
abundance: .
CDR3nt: TGTGCCAGCAGTGAAAGAAGACGAGCGGGAGGGTCCTACGAGCAGTACTTC
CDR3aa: CASSERRRAGGSYEQYF

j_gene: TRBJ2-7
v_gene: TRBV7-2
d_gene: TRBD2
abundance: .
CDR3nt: TGTGCCAGCAGCTTCTATAGCGGGGGGGACGAGCAGTACTTC
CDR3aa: CASSFYSGGDEQYF

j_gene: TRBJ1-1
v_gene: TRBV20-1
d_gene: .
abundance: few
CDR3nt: TGCAGTGCTAATCGGGGAAGTTCGTCTGAAGCTTTCTTT
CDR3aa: CSANRGSSSEAFF

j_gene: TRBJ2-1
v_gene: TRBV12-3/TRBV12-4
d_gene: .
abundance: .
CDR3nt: TGTGCCAGCAGGGGACCTTTCAGCGAGAATGAGCAGTTCTTC
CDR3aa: CASRGPFSENEQFF

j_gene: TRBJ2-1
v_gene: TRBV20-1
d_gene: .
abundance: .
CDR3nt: TGCAGTGCTTCACACCCCGGGAACATAATAGATAATGAGCAGTTCTTC
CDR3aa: CSASHPGNIIDNEQFF

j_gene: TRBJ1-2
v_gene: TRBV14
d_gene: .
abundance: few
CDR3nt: TGTGCCAGCAGCCAAACACATGCTAACTATGGCTACACCTTC
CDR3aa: CASSQTHANYGYTF

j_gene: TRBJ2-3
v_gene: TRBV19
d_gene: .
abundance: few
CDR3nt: TGTGCCAGTAGTATAGATTTCGACCTGGCCAGCACAGATACGCAGTATTTT
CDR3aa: CASSIDFDLASTDTQYF

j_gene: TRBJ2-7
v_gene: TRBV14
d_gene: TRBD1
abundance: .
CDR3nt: TGTGCCAGCAGCCCCCTACAGGGGGGCTCCTACGAGCAGTACTTC
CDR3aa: CASSPLQGGSYEQYF

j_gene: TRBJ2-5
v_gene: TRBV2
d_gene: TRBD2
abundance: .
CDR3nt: TGTGCCAGCAGTGAGGGAGCGGGAGTCGGGGAGACCCAGTACTTC
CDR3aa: CASSEGAGVGETQYF

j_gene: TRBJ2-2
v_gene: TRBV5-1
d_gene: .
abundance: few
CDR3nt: TGCGCCAGCAGCTCCCTTTCAACGAACACCGGGGAGCTGTTTTTT
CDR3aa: CASSSLSTNTGELFF

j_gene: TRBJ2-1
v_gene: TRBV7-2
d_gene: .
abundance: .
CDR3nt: TGTGCCAGCAGCTTAGAGGCGGGGGCCTCCTACGAGCAGTTCTTC
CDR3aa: CASSLEAGASYEQFF

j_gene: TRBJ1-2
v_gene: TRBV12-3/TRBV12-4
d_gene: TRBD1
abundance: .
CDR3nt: TGTGCCAGCAGTTTAGAATCACAGGGGGCGGGCTACACCTTC
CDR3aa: CASSLESQGAGYTF

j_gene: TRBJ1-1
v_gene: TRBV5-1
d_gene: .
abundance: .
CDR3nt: TGCGCCAGCAGCAAAACAGAGTTTTTCACGGACACTGAAGCTTTCTTT
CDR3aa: CASSKTEFFTDTEAFF

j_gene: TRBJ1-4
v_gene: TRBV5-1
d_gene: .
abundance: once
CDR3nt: TGCGCCAGCAGCTTGCCGGCGGAAAAACTGTTTTTT
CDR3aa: CASSLPAEKLFF

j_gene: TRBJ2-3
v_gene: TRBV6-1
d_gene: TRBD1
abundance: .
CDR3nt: TGTGCCAGCAGCGAGACAGGGGGCGTCACAGATACGCAGTATTTT
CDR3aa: CASSETGGVTDTQYF

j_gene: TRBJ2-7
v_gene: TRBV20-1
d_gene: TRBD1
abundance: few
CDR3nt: TGCAGTGCTAGCCCGGGGACAGGGGGCAGCTACGAGCAGTACTTC
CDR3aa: CSASPGTGGSYEQYF

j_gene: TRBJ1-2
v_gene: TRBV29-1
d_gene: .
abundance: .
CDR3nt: TGCAGCGTTGAAGGAGTCAAGGCCTATGGCTACACCTTC
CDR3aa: CSVEGVKAYGYTF

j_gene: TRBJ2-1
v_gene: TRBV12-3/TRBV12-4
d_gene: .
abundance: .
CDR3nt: TGTGCCAGCAGTAAAGAAGGGAACTACAATGAGCAGTTCTTC
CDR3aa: CASSKEGNYNEQFF

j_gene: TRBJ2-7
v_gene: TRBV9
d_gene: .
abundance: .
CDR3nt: TGTGCCAGCAGCGTATGGGAATATGGCTACGAGCAGTACTTC
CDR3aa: CASSVWEYGYEQYF

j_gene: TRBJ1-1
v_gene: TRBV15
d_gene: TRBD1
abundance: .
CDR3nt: TGTGCCACCAGTCCGACAGGGGTGAACACTGAAGCTTTCTTT
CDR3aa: CATSPTGVNTEAFF

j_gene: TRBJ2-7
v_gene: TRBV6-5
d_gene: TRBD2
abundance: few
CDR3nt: TGTGCCAGCAGTTACTCGTATACTGGACTAGCAAACGAGCAGTACTTC
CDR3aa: CASSYSYTGLANEQYF